This T cell receptor (beta chain) was sequenced in a study of beta chain features in type 1 diabetes. Study outcomes and limitations: Type 1 diabetes patients had VDJ junctions that carried fewer insertions and more deletions. Sequencing of cDNA might inflate the share of cells that strongly express TCR.

The table lists this clone with a few counts. Its antigen is not known. Expressed TCRB transcripts were sequenced after all isolated RNA was converted to cDNA. The table came from immunoSEQ multiplex PCR; TCRdb's copy has only in-frame clones and leaves some out. This sample has some 330,000 clones; 11% occur once, and the top ten carry 0.015%. Purities in excess of 98% were seen in all sorted populations. Germline V gives CDR1 MNHEY, CDR2 SMNVEV (reference sequence). CDR3 length: 14 residues. Unmatched junction bases numbered 7, after V lost 8 bases and J lost 7 bases. The clonotype originates from a woman aged 25 to 39 in good health. Sequenced input: naive CD4+ T cells from blood. The J gene is TRBJ1-5, the V gene TRBV27; 11 positions match TRBD1. The CDR3 DNA reads TGTGCCAGCGGAGGACAGGGGGCAAACCAGCCCCAGCATTTT. Translation: CASGGQGANQPQHF.